A single sample gave rise to the 17 T cell receptor beta chains below, sequenced in a study of CD8+CD57+ T cells in acquired aplastic anemia. TCR beta VDJ combinations and CDR3 sequences were profiled from genomic DNA. TCRdb processed the reads anew with MiXCR; each CDR3 protein has one entry. Of 62,000 or so distinct CDR3 sequences detected, 45% to 55% appear once; the ten largest clones hold about 8.5%. The sequenced sample consisted of sorted CD4+, CD8+, or CD8+CD57+ T cells (not recorded which) from PBMCs. These receptors originate from a human donor in good health, serving as a control.

A note on this clonotype: It may be a read error: a sequence one base away is much more abundant. This chain joins TRBV6-2 or TRBV6-3 and TRBJ2-3; the D call may be TRBD1 or TRBD2 (6 bases each). Per the germline V gene, CDR1 is MNHEY and CDR2 is SVGEGT. V shed 4 bases and J shed 6 bases, with 23 bases lying between them. The CDR3 runs 17 residues. Here the CDR3 reads CASSSRWGAAGLDTQYF. Here the CDR3 DNA reads TGTGCCAGCAGTTCCCGCTGGGGGGCGGCGGGCTTGGATACGCAGTATTTT.

V gene TRBV27 combines with J gene TRBJ2-3; 8 bases agree with TRBD1. Unmatched junction bases numbered 6, after V lost 3 bases and J lost 4 bases. This CDR3 is 15 amino acids long. The V gene's germline CDR1 is MNHEY and CDR2 SMNVEV (reference sequence). CDR3 sequence reads: CASSLTQGAADTQYF. CDR3 coding DNA: TGTGCCAGCAGTTTGACCCAGGGGGCCGCAGATACGCAGTATTTT.

The chain uses TRBV11-2 and TRBJ1-2, with TRBD1 as a possible D gene (6 bases). V lost 5 bases, J lost 2 bases, and 21 bases lay in between. The CDR3 covers 17 residues. Germline lookup yields CDR1 SGHAT and CDR2 FQNNGV. CDR3 DNA: TGTGCCAGCAGCCCAGATCCCGGGGGCCGGGGCAACTATGGCTACACCTTC. Its protein product is CASSPDPGGRGNYGYTF.

V and J are TRBV25-1 and TRBJ1-6, with D hard to call. With 4 bases removed from V and 6 bases from J, the gap between germline ends came to 13 bases. Germline CDR1 is MGHDK and CDR2 is SYGVNS. The length of the CDR3 is 15 residues. DNA of the CDR3: TGTGCCAGCAGTGGCAAGGCCAAACCTAATTCACCCCTCCACTTT. Encoded protein: CASSGKAKPNSPLHF.

This clonotype was observed once. V usage is TRBV10-1 and J usage is TRBJ2-3, with TRBD1 matching 7 bases. The length of the CDR3 is 14 residues. CDR1 and CDR2 from the germline V gene are WNHNN and SYGVQD (reference sequence). V shed 9 bases, J shed 0 bases, and the junction held 6 bases outside the gene matches. The CDR3 loop reads CASNRGGSTDTQYF. CDR3 bases: TGCGCCAGTAACAGGGGTGGTAGCACAGATACGCAGTATTTT.

As for this clonotype: This may be a read error: a much more frequent sequence differs by one nucleotide. This chain joins TRBV9 and TRBJ2-4; the D gene is possibly TRBD2 (5 bases). CDR3 length: 12 residues. Trimming stripped 7 bases from V and 8 bases from J, with 13 bases between. Germline V gene lookup returns CDR1 SGDLS and CDR2 YYNGEE. CDR3 in DNA: TGTGCCAGCGGAGGAGCTGGGGACATTCAGTACTTC. It is translated as CASGGAGDIQYF. Based on the CDR3 plus reference TRBV9 and TRBJ2-4, the full variable domain is DSGVTQTPKHLITATGQRVTLRCSPRSGDLSVYWYQQSLDQGLQFLIQYYNGEERAKGNILERFSAQQFPDLHSELNLSSLELGDSALYFCASGGAGDIQYFGAGTRLSVL.

This chain connects TRBV10-1 to TRBJ1-5; D gene unclear. Germline assignment: CDR1 WNHNN and CDR2 SYGVQD (reference sequence). This CDR3 spans 13 amino acids. Between the trimmed V and J ends, which lost 2 bases and 2 bases, there was a span of 4 bases. The CDR3, as DNA: TGCGCCAGCAGTGAGGGACGCAATCAGCCCCAGCATTTT. Protein product: CASSEGRNQPQHF.

This clonotype was observed at least ten times. The chain has TRBV13 and TRBJ2-2; either TRBD1 or TRBD2 may fit D (5 bases each). The V and J ends lost 3 bases and 5 bases respectively, with 16 bases between them. The germline V gene has CDR1 PRHDT and CDR2 FYEKMQ (reference sequence). The CDR3 sequence is 16 residues long. The CDR3 sequence: CASSFGNEGKTGELFF. CDR3 nucleotides: TGTGCCAGCAGCTTCGGGAACGAGGGGAAAACCGGGGAGCTGTTTTTT. The entire variable domain, with the rest obtained from reference TRBV13 and TRBJ2-2, is as follows: AAGVIQSPRHLIKEKRETATLKCYPIPRHDTVYWYQQGPGQDPQFLISFYEKMQSDKGSIPDRFSAQQFSDYHSELNMSSLELGDSALYFCASSFGNEGKTGELFFGEGSRLTVL.

The table lists this clonotype with a count of one. J is TRBJ2-1 and V is TRBV29-1; 9 positions match TRBD2. Germline CDR1 and CDR2: SQVTM and ANQGSEA. Trimming removed 3 bases from V and 5 bases from J; junction bases left unmatched: 5. This CDR3 region has 14 residues. The DNA of the CDR3 is TGCAGCGTTGAGGTAGCGGGGGAAGACAATGAGCAGTTCTTC. This translates into CSVEVAGEDNEQFF.

This clonotype was counted between two and nine times. Likely a read error: the CDR3 ends without its conserved phenylalanine or tryptophan. It is unclear where the CDR3 begins or ends on the DNA, so no DNA is shown, and the CDR3 is as TCRdb lists it. The CDR3 is CASSEAGGQSRM. This chain connects TRBV2 to TRBJ1-2; the table calls TRBD1, which could not be checked here. The germline gives CDR1 SNHLY, CDR2 FYNNEI. Ends included, the CDR3 has 12 residues.

The CDR3 coding sequence is TGTGCCATCAGTGCGGTGGGGATGAACACTGAAGCTTTCTTT. This translates into CAISAVGMNTEAFF. This chain links TRBV10-3 with TRBJ1-1, with no clear D. This CDR3 spans 14 amino acids. V gave up 4 bases and J gave up 0 bases, with 9 bases separating them. The germline V gene encodes CDR1 ENHRY and CDR2 SYGVKD.

This clonotype was detected ten times or more. V is TRBV7-2 and J is TRBJ1-2, with 10 bases lining up with TRBD1. The trim removed 0 bases at V and 7 bases at J, leaving 5 bases unmatched. Germline V CDR1 and CDR2: SGHTA, FQGNSA. The CDR3 has 15 residues. The CDR3 protein is CASSLAGTGVLGYTF. CDR3 bases: TGTGCCAGCAGCTTAGCCGGGACAGGGGTTCTTGGCTACACCTTC.

This clonotype was counted a single time. This rearrangement joins TRBV6-1 to TRBJ2-3, with TRBD1 matching 9 bases. This CDR3 comprises 13 residues. With 8 bases clipped from V and 2 bases from J, the junction kept 2 bases outside the gene matches. Germline V gene data show CDR1 as MNHNS and CDR2 as SASEGT. In nucleotides, the CDR3 is TGTGCCAGCGGGGACAGGGACACAGATACGCAGTATTTT. This encodes CASGDRDTDTQYF.

This clonotype was recorded a few times. The CDR3 end shows no conserved phenylalanine or tryptophan, and so a read error is likely. The chain uses TRBV10-3 and TRBJ1-2; D remains unclear. CDR1 and CDR2 (germline): ENHRY, SYGVKD. Trimming took off 2 bases at V and 2 bases at J, with 15 bases between the two ends. This CDR3 spans 16 amino acids. The CDR3: CAISEANTELNYGYTL. CDR3 nucleotide sequence: TGTGCCATCAGTGAGGCGAATACAGAGTTAAACTATGGCTACACCCTC.

This clonotype has ten or more counts. In DNA, the CDR3 is TGTGCCAGCAGCTCCCCCGGGACAGGAATTAGCACAGATACGCAGTATTTT. The encoded protein is CASSSPGTGISTDTQYF. The chain links TRBV7-9 to TRBJ2-3; 8 nucleotides line up with TRBD1. Germline trimming cut 4 bases from V and 0 bases from J; bases unmatched to any gene: 9. Germline lookup yields CDR1 SEHNR and CDR2 FQNEAQ (reference sequence). The CDR3 contains 17 residues.

This clonotype was recorded many times. This chain uses TRBV27 with TRBJ2-1; D may be TRBD1 (6 bases). The germline V and J ends were trimmed by 5 bases and 3 bases, with 17 bases remaining between them. The germline V gene has CDR1 MNHEY and CDR2 SMNVEV (reference sequence). The CDR3 is 16 amino acids. This CDR3 is CASSTGSYVSYNEQFF. In nucleotides, the CDR3 is TGTGCCAGCAGTACAGGGTCATACGTCAGCTACAATGAGCAGTTCTTC.

This clonotype has a handful of counts. The V gene is TRBV19, the J gene TRBJ1-5, with D possibly being TRBD1 (5 bases). V gave up 3 bases and J gave up 3 bases, with 12 bases separating them. The CDR3 runs to 15 residues. Germline CDR1 reads LNHDA; CDR2 reads SQIVND (reference sequence). Here the CDR3 reads CASSISWGYNQPQHF. CDR3 DNA sequence: TGTGCCAGTAGTATTTCTTGGGGGTACAATCAGCCCCAGCATTTT.